The rows below give T cell receptor beta chains drawn from one sample of a study of blood T cell repertoires in COVID-19. Sequenced by immunoSEQ multiplex PCR; TCRdb stores in-frame clones only, minus some. The sample includes 55,000 to 70,000 clones, around 84% of them seen just once. The source material was peripheral blood. The receptors shown here come from a man aged 45-65 years with acute or convalescent COVID-19. CDR3s include the opening cysteine and the closing phenylalanine or tryptophan. The order of the fields is clone size, J gene, V gene, CDR3 length, D gene, CDR3 protein, CDR3 DNA. A D gene is named only where the DNA matches it firmly. Some rows mark clone size as missing; the rest say once, few, many or name a class of expanded clone.

- TRBJ2-7 TRBV6-5 14 TRBD2 CASRGLAYSYEQYF TGTGCCAGCAGAGGACTAGCGTATTCTTACGAGCAGTACTTC
- TRBJ2-3 TRBV24-1 16 TRBD2 CATSDPGGNGTDTQYF TGTGCCACCAGTGACCCGGGGGGGAATGGCACAGATACGCAGTATTTT
- TRBJ1-4 TRBV25-1 16 - CASSEVRTASNEKLFF TGTGCCAGCAGTGAGGTCCGGACAGCCTCTAATGAAAAACTGTTTTTT
- TRBJ2-6 TRBV6-5 15 TRBD2 CASSYSAGGANVLTF TGTGCCAGCAGTTACTCAGCGGGGGGGGCCAACGTCCTGACTTTC
once TRBJ2-1 TRBV7-7 15 TRBD2 CASSLTSGSGDEQFF TGTGCTAGCAGCTTGACTAGCGGGAGTGGGGATGAGCAGTTCTTC
once TRBJ1-4 TRBV27 15 - CASRNQGQLQEKLFF TGTGCCAGCAGAAATCAAGGACAGCTGCAAGAAAAACTGTTTTTT
- TRBJ1-3 TRBV11-2 14 - CASSLEPGGNTIYF TGTGCCAGCAGCTTAGAGCCAGGCGGAAACACCATATATTTT
few TRBJ2-4 TRBV11-2 15 TRBD2 CASSSGLAVKNIQYF TGTGCCAGCAGCTCGGGACTAGCGGTAAAAAACATTCAGTACTTC
- TRBJ2-1 TRBV4-2 15 TRBD2 CASSQFGLADNEQFF TGTGCCAGCAGCCAATTCGGACTAGCGGACAATGAGCAGTTCTTC
- TRBJ2-5 TRBV14 15 - CASSQDGRVQETQYF TGTGCCAGCAGCCAAGACGGCCGGGTACAAGAGACCCAGTACTTC
once TRBJ1-1 TRBV2 16 - CASSVTGTLANTEAFF TGTGCCAGCAGTGTTACCGGGACTCTGGCAAACACTGAAGCTTTCTTT
- TRBJ2-3 TRBV18 15 - CASSPRRSSTDTQYF TGTGCCAGCTCACCGAGGCGGTCTAGCACAGATACGCAGTATTTT
- TRBJ2-3 TRBV6-6 13 - CASSSVTGLPQYF TGTGCCAGCAGTTCGGTAACAGGGTTGCCGCAGTATTTT
- TRBJ2-2 TRBV10-3 16 TRBD2 CATTPSGGALGGELFF TGTGCCACGACCCCAAGCGGGGGGGCTTTGGGCGGGGAGCTGTTTTTT
- TRBJ1-6 TRBV18 17 TRBD1 CASSLEPAGQGGSPLHF TGTGCCAGCTCACTAGAACCTGCAGGACAGGGGGGATCACCCCTCCACTTT
- TRBJ2-2 TRBV11-3 20 TRBD2 CASSFMGLAATGLDTGELFF TGTGCCAGCAGCTTCATGGGACTAGCGGCCACGGGGTTGGACACCGGGGAGCTGTTTTTT
- TRBJ2-1 TRBV5-1 17 TRBD2 CASSPWASGEPRNEQFF TGCGCCAGCAGCCCCTGGGCTAGCGGGGAACCTCGGAATGAGCAGTTCTTC
- TRBJ1-2 TRBV6-2/TRBV6-3 15 TRBD1 CASSSPRTGLDGYTF TGTGCCAGCAGCTCCCCCCGGACAGGACTCGATGGCTACACCTTC
- TRBJ2-2 TRBV19 16 - CASSLLRGPNTGELFF TGTGCCAGTAGCCTTCTCAGGGGTCCGAACACCGGGGAGCTGTTTTTT
once TRBJ1-2 TRBV6-4 13 - CASSETTGQGYTF TGTGCCAGCAGTGAGACCACAGGGCAGGGCTACACCTTC
- TRBJ1-5 TRBV7-9 16 TRBD1 CASSTTGGFGNQPQHF TGTGCCAGCAGCACGACAGGGGGGTTTGGCAATCAGCCCCAGCATTTT
- TRBJ2-3 TRBV18 19 TRBD2 CASSPSSGWTLGSTDTQYF TGTGCCAGCTCACCATCTAGCGGGTGGACTCTCGGTAGCACAGATACGCAGTATTTT
- TRBJ1-4 TRBV30 18 TRBD1 CAWSRGDRGRVTNEKLFF TGTGCCTGGAGTCGAGGGGACAGGGGGCGCGTAACTAATGAAAAACTGTTTTTT
- TRBJ2-3 TRBV4-2 15 - CASSQGQQITDTQYF TGTGCCAGCAGCCAAGGACAGCAAATCACAGATACGCAGTATTTT
once TRBJ1-6 TRBV3-1/TRBV3-2 14 TRBD1 CASSQGTGGGPLHF TGTGCCAGCAGCCAGGGGACAGGGGGGGGACCCCTCCACTTT
- TRBJ1-2 TRBV21-1 15 - CASSKALGTGVGYTF TGTGCCAGCAGCAAAGCGCTAGGGACAGGTGTTGGCTACACCTTC
- TRBJ2-6 TRBV13 14 - CASREFFGANVLTF TGTGCCAGCAGAGAGTTCTTTGGGGCCAACGTCCTGACTTTC
- TRBJ2-7 TRBV11-3 12 TRBD1 CATGQDYYEQYF TGTGCCACCGGACAGGATTACTACGAGCAGTACTTC
- TRBJ1-2 TRBV5-6 15 - CASSFLDHQGYGYTF TGTGCCAGCAGCTTTTTGGACCATCAGGGCTATGGCTACACCTTC
once TRBJ1-1 TRBV7-2 14 TRBD1 CASKKTRDRGFAFF TGTGCCAGTAAGAAAACCCGGGACAGGGGGTTCGCATTCTTT
- TRBJ2-3 TRBV5-4 16 - CASSPAADIRTDTQYF TGTGCCAGCAGCCCGGCGGCGGACATTCGAACAGATACGCAGTATTTT
- TRBJ1-5 TRBV7-8 14 - CASSPAAANQPQHF TGTGCCAGCAGCCCCGCTGCGGCTAATCAGCCCCAGCATTTT